The 29 T cell receptor beta chains reported below all come from one sample, sequenced in a study of regulatory T cells in long-lasting Graves disease. Time point here: newly diagnosed GD, antithyroid drugs for less than 3 months. After RNA was extracted from PBMCs, the TCR library was made from it. The authors built TCR beta libraries using iRepertoire HTBI primers and Arm-PCR of CDR3 regions. In TCRdb, the multiplex PCR reads were re-called with MiXCR into one record per CDR3 protein. The data show 530,000 or so distinct CDR3 sequences, 15% to 20% seen once. The sample was also reused in another study, on T cells in Graves' hyperthyroidism and ophthalmopathy.

Sample: peripheral blood mononuclear cells (PBMCs), taken at new diagnosis, from a patient treated with antithyroid drugs. The receptors stem from a young man with Graves disease.

V gene TRBV30 combines with J gene TRBJ2-1; the D gene is possibly TRBD2 (5 bases). The ends were cut back, 5 bases at V and 0 bases at J, with 8 bases in the middle. The CDR3 consists of 13 residues. Per germline, CDR1 GTSNPN and CDR2 SVGIG (reference sequence). The CDR3 here is CAWGSGSYNEQFF. The CDR3 DNA reads as TGTGCCTGGGGGAGCGGCTCCTACAATGAGCAGTTCTTC.

This clonotype was observed many times. J is TRBJ2-1 and V is TRBV27; 14 nucleotides match TRBD2. Germline V gene data show CDR1 as MNHEY and CDR2 as SMNVEV (reference sequence). With 3 bases clipped from V and 8 bases from J, the junction kept 15 bases outside the gene matches. The CDR3 covers 19 residues. The CDR3 here is CASSLTGTGLAGAGDEQFF. For the CDR3, the DNA is TGTGCCAGCAGTTTGACAGGAACGGGACTAGCGGGAGCGGGGGATGAGCAGTTCTTC.

In its sample, this clonotype was seen a few times. The gene calls are TRBV5-1 and TRBJ1-1, with unresolved D. CDR1 and CDR2 from the germline V gene are SGHRS and YFSETQ. This CDR3 region has 15 residues. With 0 bases removed from V and 0 bases from J, the gap between germline ends came to 9 bases. CDR3: CASSLVSQLNTEAFF. DNA of the CDR3: TGCGCCAGCAGCTTGGTAAGTCAACTGAACACTGAAGCTTTCTTT.

CDR3 bases: TGTGCCAGCAGTACCCTGAGCAGGGCGACTAATGAAAAACTGTTTTTT. It encodes CASSTLSRATNEKLFF. This chain uses TRBV11-3 with TRBJ1-4; the D gene is possibly TRBD1 (5 bases). Germline V CDR1 and CDR2: SGHNT, YENEEA. The CDR3 consists of 16 residues. Trimming cost V 6 bases and J 2 bases, with 16 bases left between them.

In nucleotides, the CDR3 is TGTGCCAGCAGCGTCCGACAGTATAACACTGAAGCTTTCTTT. This sequence encodes CASSVRQYNTEAFF. The chain links TRBV9 to TRBJ1-1, with D perhaps matching TRBD1 (5 bases). Per germline, CDR1 SGDLS and CDR2 YYNGEE. The CDR3 sequence is 14 residues long. V was shortened by 2 bases and J by 2 bases, with 10 bases between the two germline ends.

This clonotype was found a few times. The chain links TRBV5-6 to TRBJ1-1; D not resolved. The CDR3 runs to 14 residues. Germline V lookup: CDR1 SGHDT, CDR2 YYEEEE. V gave up 1 base and J gave up 8 bases, with 15 bases separating them. CDR3 sequence: CASSLLVFNSEAFF. The CDR3 DNA is TGTGCCAGCAGCTTGTTGGTCTTCAACTCAGAAGCTTTCTTT. The variable domain in full, completed from reference TRBV5-6 and TRBJ1-1, reads DAGVTQSPTHLIKTRGQQVTLRCSPKSGHDTVSWYQQALGQGPQFIFQYYEEEERQRGNFPDRFSGHQFPNYSSELNVNALLLGDSALYLCASSLLVFNSEAFFGQGTRLTVV.

V and J are TRBV9 and TRBJ2-3; 8 nucleotides agree with TRBD2. The V gene end was trimmed by 0 bases and the J gene end by 1 base; junction bases not matched to a gene: 4. This CDR3 comprises 16 residues. CDR1 is SGDLS, CDR2 YYNGEE, per germline. CDR3 nucleotide sequence: TGTGCCAGCAGCGTAGGTCCTAGCGGGCGCACAGATACGCAGTATTTT. Its translation is CASSVGPSGRTDTQYF.

In this sample, this clonotype turned up many times. The chain joins TRBV20-1 to TRBJ2-3, with 9 bases fitting TRBD2. In germline, CDR1 is DFQATT, CDR2 SNEGSKA (reference sequence). The trim removed 6 bases at V and 2 bases at J, leaving 12 bases unmatched. This CDR3 region has 16 residues. CDR3 DNA sequence: TGCAGTGCAAGTATTAGCGGGAGTAAGGACACAGATACGCAGTATTTT. Protein sequence: CSASISGSKDTDTQYF.

On this clonotype: A read error may be the cause here, since a much bigger clone is one base away. The V gene is TRBV2, the J gene TRBJ1-1; TRBD1 aligns across 7 bases. The CDR3 covers 13 residues. Losses at the gene ends were 7 bases for V and 7 bases for J; bases not matched to a gene: 9. Germline loops: CDR1 SNHLY, CDR2 FYNNEI. CDR3 sequence (DNA): TGTGCCAGCACCAAGACAGGGCTTATTGAAGCTTTCTTT. Protein: CASTKTGLIEAFF. Full variable domain (rest looked up from reference TRBV2 and TRBJ1-1): EPEVTQTPSHQVTQMGQEVILRCVPISNHLYFYWYRQILGQKVEFLVSFYNNEISEKSEIFDDQFSVERPDGSNFTLKIRSTKLEDSAMYFCASTKTGLIEAFFGQGTRLTVV.

This chain joins TRBV20-1 and TRBJ2-5, with 7 bases matching TRBD2. The CDR3 sequence is 14 residues long. Per the germline V gene, CDR1 is DFQATT and CDR2 is SNEGSKA (reference sequence). V shed 3 bases and J 4 bases; nucleotides not matched to a gene: 8. CDR3 in amino acids: CSASVAGESETQYF. DNA for the CDR3: TGCAGTGCTAGTGTGGCGGGAGAGTCAGAGACCCAGTACTTC.

This clonotype appeared many times. The V call is TRBV7-9, the J call TRBJ2-1; the D gene is possibly TRBD2 (5 bases). This CDR3 comprises 11 residues. Germline V gene sequence: CDR1 SEHNR, CDR2 FQNEAQ (reference sequence). V was trimmed by 0 bases and J by 15 bases, leaving 9 bases between them. The CDR3 DNA sequence: TGTGCCAGCAGCTTAGCGAGGGCCAGGTTCTTC. This sequence encodes CASSLARARFF.

With regard to this clonotype: A much larger clone sits a single nucleotide away, making a read error possible. The chain couples TRBV4-1 to TRBJ2-1; D unclear. This CDR3 is 14 amino acids long. Per the germline V gene, CDR1 is MGHRA and CDR2 is YSYEKL. Trimming left V 0 bases short and J 7 bases short, with 10 bases between. Here the CDR3 reads CASSQDVSLNEQFF. The CDR3 coding sequence is TGCGCCAGCAGCCAAGATGTTTCCCTAAATGAGCAGTTCTTC.

V is TRBV6-2 or TRBV6-3 and J is TRBJ2-7, with TRBD1 matching 8 bases. The CDR3 consists of 15 residues. Germline lookup yields CDR1 MNHEY and CDR2 SVGEGT. V lost 2 bases, J lost 6 bases, and 9 bases stayed unmatched. The CDR3 is CASSYGTGFGTEQYF. CDR3 sequence (DNA): TGTGCCAGCAGTTACGGGACAGGATTTGGTACCGAGCAGTACTTC.

V is TRBV6-2 or TRBV6-3 and J is TRBJ1-1; no firm D call. The germline CDR1 and CDR2 sequences are MNHEY and SVGEGT. The CDR3 totals 16 residues. The V and J ends lost 0 bases and 4 bases respectively, with 15 bases between them. The CDR3 reads CASSYSNLAAPTEAFF. The CDR3 DNA is TGTGCCAGCAGTTACTCGAATCTGGCAGCACCCACTGAAGCTTTCTTT.

In its sample, this clonotype was seen once. This chain links TRBV5-1 with TRBJ1-5, with D hard to call. There are 15 residues in the CDR3. Per the germline V gene, CDR1 is SGHRS and CDR2 is YFSETQ. V was trimmed by 2 bases and J by 3 bases, leaving 12 bases between them. As DNA, the CDR3 is TGCGCCAGCAGCTTAGAGTGGGGAGACAATCAGCCCCAGCATTTT. Translating it yields CASSLEWGDNQPQHF. Complete variable domain (other parts from reference TRBV5-1 and TRBJ1-5): KAGVTQTPRYLIKTRGQQVTLSCSPISGHRSVSWYQQTPGQGLQFLFEYFSETQRNKGNFPGRFSGRQFSNSRSEMNVSTLELGDSALYLCASSLEWGDNQPQHFGDGTRLSIL.

This clonotype has a count of ten or more. V and J are TRBV29-1 and TRBJ2-3, with D maybe TRBD2 (5 bases). With 4 bases removed from V and 5 bases from J, the gap between germline ends came to 16 bases. This CDR3 has 14 amino acids. CDR1 and CDR2 from the germline V gene are SQVTM and ANQGSEA. This chain's CDR3 is CSVVIYRGEDTQYF. The CDR3 DNA sequence: TGCAGCGTTGTAATCTACCGGGGTGAAGATACGCAGTATTTT.

This clonotype was observed a single time. The rearrangement joins TRBV3-1 to TRBJ2-1; 11 bases map to TRBD2. Germline trimming cut 5 bases from V and 4 bases from J; bases unmatched to any gene: 4. Looked up from germline, CDR1 is LGHDT and CDR2 is YNNKEL (reference sequence). This CDR3 has 15 residues. The CDR3 reads CASSFSGGGYNEQFF. The CDR3 coding sequence is TGTGCCAGCAGCTTTAGCGGGGGGGGTTACAATGAGCAGTTCTTC.

This clonotype was counted at least ten times. The chain employs TRBV6-1 and TRBJ2-7; TRBD1 matches 9 bases. After removal of 5 bases from V and 5 bases from J, the junction contained 1 base not matched to a gene. The CDR3 sequence is 12 residues long. Germline values: CDR1 MNHNS, CDR2 SASEGT. The DNA of the CDR3 is TGTGCCAGCAGTAGACAGGGGGACGAGCAGTACTTC. Protein sequence: CASSRQGDEQYF.

This clonotype was counted ten times or more. This chain joins TRBV28 and TRBJ1-2; tentatively, D is TRBD1 (5 bases). V shed 5 bases and J shed 4 bases, with 14 bases lying between them. Germline lookup yields CDR1 MDHEN and CDR2 SYDVKM. This CDR3 is 14 amino acids long. DNA of the CDR3: TGTGCCAGCAGTCCTCCCGGGACGGCCTATGGCTACACCTTC. Amino acid sequence: CASSPPGTAYGYTF.

This clonotype was found a few times. V and J are TRBV18 and TRBJ1-1; D is ambiguous. The CDR3 has 15 residues. V shed 0 bases and J shed 3 bases, with 11 bases lying between them. The V gene's germline CDR1 is KGHSH and CDR2 LQKENI. This CDR3 reads CASSPPGSRDTEAFF. CDR3 DNA: TGTGCCAGCTCACCACCAGGAAGTAGGGACACTGAAGCTTTCTTT.

This clonotype was counted many times. The chain joins TRBV12-5 to TRBJ2-5, with D hard to call. The V gene's germline CDR1 is LGHNT and CDR2 FRNRAP. The CDR3 is 13 residues long. Trimming removed 5 bases at V and 5 bases at J, with 12 bases between. CDR3 DNA sequence: TGTGCTAGTGGTCCCACGGTCGGGGAGACCCAGTACTTC. It yields the protein CASGPTVGETQYF.

This chain uses TRBV27 with TRBJ2-2; D is possibly TRBD1 or TRBD2 (6 bases each). The V end lost 6 bases, the J end lost 5 bases, and 19 bases lay between the germline ends. Per germline, CDR1 MNHEY and CDR2 SMNVEV (reference sequence). The CDR3 consists of 16 residues. This chain's CDR3 is CASSLDLGGVTGELFF. CDR3 sequence (DNA): TGTGCCAGCAGCTTAGATTTGGGGGGCGTGACCGGGGAGCTGTTTTTT.

This chain joins TRBV6-1 and TRBJ1-5, with 9 nucleotides matching TRBD1. Germline V gene lookup returns CDR1 MNHNS and CDR2 SASEGT. The CDR3 has 14 amino acids. V shed 5 bases, J shed 7 bases, and the junction held 6 bases outside the gene matches. The CDR3 here is CASSLPGQGQPQHF. The CDR3 nucleotides are TGTGCCAGCAGTCTTCCGGGACAGGGACAGCCCCAGCATTTT.

This clonotype was recorded at least ten times. The V call is TRBV29-1, the J call TRBJ2-3, with 9 bases matching TRBD2. Trimming took 6 bases from V and 5 from J; bases not matched to a gene: 12. The germline V gene has CDR1 SQVTM and CDR2 ANQGSEA. The CDR3 sequence is 15 residues long. The CDR3 DNA sequence: TGCAGCGTCAACCGAGGAGCGGGAGGAAAAGATACGCAGTATTTT. Residues: CSVNRGAGGKDTQYF.

V usage is TRBV11-2 and J usage is TRBJ2-7; D might be TRBD1 or TRBD2, each matching 5 bases. The germline gives CDR1 SGHAT, CDR2 FQNNGV. V shed 5 bases and J shed 2 bases, with 10 bases lying between them. There are 13 residues in the CDR3. The CDR3 protein is CASSQGETYEQYF. The DNA for the CDR3 is TGTGCCAGCAGCCAAGGGGAGACCTACGAGCAGTACTTC.

This clonotype came up a few times. One end of the junction varies from germline; a read error may be responsible. The chain uses TRBV12-3 or TRBV12-4 and TRBJ2-3; D ambiguous. The CDR3 is 13 amino acids. The CDR3 nucleotides read TGTGCCAGCAGTTTAGCGCTCACAAATACGCAGTATTTT. Residues: CASSLALTNTQYF.

This clonotype was seen ten or more times. This chain joins TRBV13 and TRBJ2-1, with TRBD2 matching 8 bases. The CDR3 extends over 15 amino acids. J lost 9 bases, V lost 5 bases, and 12 bases had no gene match. Per the germline V gene, CDR1 is PRHDT and CDR2 is FYEKMQ (reference sequence). For the CDR3, the DNA is TGTGCCAGCAGCCAAGGACTAGCTGCCTTAAGTGAGCAGTTCTTC. This codes for CASSQGLAALSEQFF. Full variable domain (remainder filled in from reference TRBV13 and TRBJ2-1): AAGVIQSPRHLIKEKRETATLKCYPIPRHDTVYWYQQGPGQDPQFLISFYEKMQSDKGSIPDRFSAQQFSDYHSELNMSSLELGDSALYFCASSQGLAALSEQFFGPGTRLTVL.

The rearrangement uses TRBV12-5 and TRBJ2-1; TRBD2 matches 10 bases. The CDR3 spans 17 residues. V lost 2 bases, J lost 6 bases, and 10 bases stayed unmatched. The germline gives CDR1 LGHNT, CDR2 FRNRAP. The CDR3 DNA reads TGTGCTAGTGGTTTGCTTCTTCTAGCGGGAGTCAGCAATGAGCAGTTCTTC. This encodes CASGLLLLAGVSNEQFF.

The chain recombines TRBV20-1 with TRBJ2-1; 11 bases are a match to TRBD1. Germline lookup yields CDR1 DFQATT and CDR2 SNEGSKA (reference sequence). V shed 3 bases, J shed 8 bases, and the junction held 9 bases outside the gene matches. There are 15 residues in the CDR3. CDR3 amino acids: CSASAGGQGDDEQFF. As DNA, the CDR3 is TGCAGTGCTAGCGCGGGGGGACAGGGGGATGATGAGCAGTTCTTC.